This T cell receptor beta chain was found in a study of T cell changes during pregnancy in multiple sclerosis. Sequencing used immunoSEQ multiplex PCR; TCRdb keeps in-frame clones, though not all of them. The sample consists of 61,000 or so clones, roughly 95% of them appearing once. Germline V CDR1 and CDR2: SEHNR, FQNEAQ (reference sequence). V was pared by 2 bases and J by 0 bases, with 11 bases between. The CDR3 covers 17 residues. This chain links TRBV7-9 with TRBJ2-6, with D perhaps matching TRBD1 (6 bases). The receptor was isolated from a female donor with multiple sclerosis, enrolled in a pregnancy study. The sample consisted of CD4+ T cells from peripheral blood mononuclear cells, taken before pregnancy. This chain's CDR3 is CASSLSGASSGANVLTF. CDR3 nucleotides: TGTGCCAGCAGCTTATCAGGGGCTAGCTCTGGGGCCAACGTCCTGACTTTC. Variable domain in full (rest from reference TRBV7-9 and TRBJ2-6): DTGVSQNPRHKITKRGQNVTFRCDPISEHNRLYWYRQTLGQGPEFLTYFQNEAQLEKSRLLSDRFSAERPKGSFSTLEIQRTEQGDSAMYLCASSLSGASSGANVLTFGAGSRLTVL.